The present TCR beta chain was sequenced within a study of T cells after yellow fever vaccination. Study outcomes and limitations: Abundant contaminating clonotypes from the bulk population could appear in FACS-sorted repertoires.

Germline lookup yields CDR1 SGHAT and CDR2 FQNNGV. Trimming removed 5 bases from V and 4 bases from J; junction bases left unmatched: 9. The CDR3 has 16 amino acids. A word on this clonotype: Its target is not known.

Template switching by 5'RACE produced TCR cDNA, adding a universal primer site and UMIs. From the 5' RACE reads, TCRdb called clonotypes with MiXCR, one entry per CDR3 protein. The repertoire holds 550,000 to 750,000 distinct CDR3 sequences, approximately 12% seen once, with more than 13% in the top ten. The sample here was PBMCs, taken on the day of the yellow fever booster vaccination. The clonotype originates from a man aged 25 to 40 who received the YFV17D yellow fever vaccine. The chain recombines TRBV11-2 with TRBJ2-2; 8 bases match TRBD1. The CDR3, as DNA: TGTGCCAGCAGCCCCCGACAGGGGTTTCTCACCGGGGAGCTGTTTTTT. Amino acid sequence: CASSPRQGFLTGELFF.